This record looks at one T cell receptor (beta chain) sequence and its context. A few counts support this clonotype. It has no known antigen specificity. No much larger clonotype is one base removed from it; base qualities were not supplied. The treatment or condition label of this sample denotes: allogeneic hematopoietic cell transplantation with graft depleted of TCRalphabeta T cells and CD19 B cells. Transplant recipients were children who received TCRalphabeta/CD19-depleted allogeneic hematopoietic cell grafts. For this chain, trimming is 6 bases at the V end and 0 bases at the J end, and the number of junction bases without a gene match is 14. The CDR3 has 20 amino acids, counting the end cysteine and phenylalanine. Of all the DNA, just the CDR3 is kept, 60 bases in frame from base 1. The protocol used for the library was PCR. The data were produced on an Illumina HiSeq 2500. To normalize quantification of the TCRbeta repertoire, the TCR libraries were built with molecular barcoding that relied on unique molecular identifiers. Through fastp at Q25 and MiXCR, TCRdb rebuilt clones from the public reads, retaining in-frame beta chains. Rows are unified per CDR3 protein, each entry keeping the most common DNA and genes. The sample table holds approximately 230,000 distinct CDR3 sequences, of which 20% to 30% were seen once. The ten largest clonotypes hold about 5% of the sample.

The data are from a study of T-cell reconstitution after alpha-beta-depleted transplantation in children (TCRdb year 2016). Study-wide context: Using TCR repertoire profiling, the study followed T-cell immune reconstitution in a quantitative way in children after TCRalphabeta/CD19-depleted allogeneic hematopoietic cell transplantation. Overall results and qualifications from the work: In some patients, the high TCRbeta diversity seen at day 60 was put down to recipient T cells and intrathymic progenitors that had survived conditioning. Over subsequent months, a decline in hyperexpanded clone frequencies was noted, and after one year, T-cell counts and TCRbeta diversity were mostly ascribed to newly produced T cells. About two months after transplant, the apparently early recovery of alphabetaT-cell counts reportedly depended on just several hundred clones that had expanded rapidly and came from non-depleted graft cells.

The sequence is built from TRBV12-3 or TRBV12-4 and TRBJ2-2, with 12 bases in between that match TRBD2. Material: PBMCs, mostly from graft donor cells, obtained 360 days after TCRalphabeta/CD19-depleted stem cell transplant. The TCR originated in a female patient younger than 10 who had a stem cell transplant for congenital amegakaryocytic thrombocytopenia, so the T cells may come from the graft donor. The CDR3 protein is CASSPFRRGLAGSNTGELFF. The DNA reads as follows: TGTGCCAGCAGCCCGTTCAGGCGGGGACTAGCGGGTTCGAACACCGGGGAGCTGTTTTTT.